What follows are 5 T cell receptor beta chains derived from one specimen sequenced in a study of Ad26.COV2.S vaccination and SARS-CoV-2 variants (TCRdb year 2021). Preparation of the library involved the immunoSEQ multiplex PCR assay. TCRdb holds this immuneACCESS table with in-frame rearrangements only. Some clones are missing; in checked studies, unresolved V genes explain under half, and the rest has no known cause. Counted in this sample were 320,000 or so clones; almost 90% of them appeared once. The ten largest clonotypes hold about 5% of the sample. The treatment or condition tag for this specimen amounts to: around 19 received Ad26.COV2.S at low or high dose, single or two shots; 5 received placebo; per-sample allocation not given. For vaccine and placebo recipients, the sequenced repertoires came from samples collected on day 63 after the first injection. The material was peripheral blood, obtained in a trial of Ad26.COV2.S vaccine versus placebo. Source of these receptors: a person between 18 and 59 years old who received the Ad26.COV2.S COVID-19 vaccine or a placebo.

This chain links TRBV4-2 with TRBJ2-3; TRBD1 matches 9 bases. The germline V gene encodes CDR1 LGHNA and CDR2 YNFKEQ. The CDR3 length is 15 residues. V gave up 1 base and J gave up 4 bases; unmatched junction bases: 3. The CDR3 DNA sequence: TGTGCCAGCAGCCAAGGGGGACAGGGATCAGATACGCAGTATTTT. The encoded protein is CASSQGGQGSDTQYF.

CDR3 loop: CAWGRSEGQYV. The CDR3 DNA reads as TGTGCCTGGGGTCGGTCGGAAGGGCAGTACGTC. This chain joins TRBV30 and TRBJ2-7; D unresolved. Deletions cut 5 bases from V and 9 bases from J, with 14 bases between. This CDR3 is 11 amino acids long. Germline V lookup: CDR1 GTSNPN, CDR2 SVGIG (reference sequence).

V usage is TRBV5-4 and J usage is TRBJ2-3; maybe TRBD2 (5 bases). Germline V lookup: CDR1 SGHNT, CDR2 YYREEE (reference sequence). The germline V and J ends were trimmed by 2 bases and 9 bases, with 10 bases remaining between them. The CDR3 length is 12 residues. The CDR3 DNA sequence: TGTGCCAGCAGCTTTGGAGGTAACACGCAGTATTTT. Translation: CASSFGGNTQYF.

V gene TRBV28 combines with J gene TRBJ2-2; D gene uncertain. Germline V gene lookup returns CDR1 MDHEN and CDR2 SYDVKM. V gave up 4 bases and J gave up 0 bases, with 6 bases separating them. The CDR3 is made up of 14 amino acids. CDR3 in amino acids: CASSSITNTGELFF. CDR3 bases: TGTGCCAGCAGTTCTATCACGAACACCGGGGAGCTGTTTTTT.

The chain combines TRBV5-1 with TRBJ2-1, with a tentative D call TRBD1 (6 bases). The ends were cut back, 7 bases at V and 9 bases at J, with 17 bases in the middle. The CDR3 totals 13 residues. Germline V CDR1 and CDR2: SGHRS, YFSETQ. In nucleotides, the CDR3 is TGCGCCAGCTCTCTTGCGACAGGTGGTGAGCAGTTCTTC. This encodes CASSLATGGEQFF.